This entry describes one T cell receptor (beta chain). Its antigen remains unknown. V dropped 4 bases and J dropped 0 bases, with 11 bases sitting between them. The CDR3 spans 15 residues. Germline V gene data show CDR1 as SNHLY and CDR2 as FYNNEI. The sample comes from a study of OX40 agonist ivuxolimab in advanced cancers. In the study overall: Earlier treatment with anti-PD-1, anti-PD-L1 or anti-CTLA-4 was permitted, and about 40% had received some. Broader study findings: Dose levels from 0.1 to 3.0 mg/kg saw CD4+ and CD8+ blood T cells expand clonally by week 6. More expanded clones were seen, on average, in CD8+ T cells than in CD4+.

This table comes from immunoSEQ multiplex PCR, and its TCRdb copy is limited to in-frame clones, with some not included. Among some 150,000 clones listed, just over 90% were seen once. The material sequenced was CD4+ or CD8+ T cells sorted from blood, taken in a trial of the OX40 agonist ivuxolimab. This chain uses TRBV2 with TRBJ2-3; D call uncertain. This TCR was recovered from an adult with an advanced solid tumor such as melanoma, head and neck, liver or kidney cancer. The CDR3 sequence is CASSGVSPSTDTQYF. As DNA, the CDR3 is TGTGCCAGCAGTGGGGTCAGTCCTAGCACAGATACGCAGTATTTT.